Here is one T cell receptor beta chain with its context. Its antigen is unknown. The sample holds other DNA sequences that translate to the same CDR3. CDR1 MNHNS and CDR2 SASEGT come from the germline V gene. The CDR3 extends over 12 amino acids. The V end lost 3 bases, the J end lost 5 bases, and 7 bases lay between the germline ends. The record originates from a study of T cell responses to AZD1222 COVID-19 vaccine. General study points: Variant regions that are unmutated are reportedly the target of nearly half of spike-specific TCRs. Only a handful of AZD1222 recipients, several in all, had baseline seropositivity. There were mostly white British donors and more females than males, and clonal diversity was possibly underestimated. Once two AZD1222 doses were given, Spike-specific TCR breadth and depth went up.

Sequencing used immunoSEQ multiplex PCR; TCRdb keeps in-frame clones, though not all of them. The data contain fewer than 200,000 clones, 80% to 95% of them seen just once; the ten biggest clones take up roughly a tenth. This chain joins TRBV6-1 and TRBJ1-2, with D perhaps TRBD1 (6 bases). This sequence originates from an adult in good health. The material sequenced was peripheral blood, taken on day 0 of AZD1222 vaccination. CDR3 residues: CASSDRGYGYTF. The CDR3 coding sequence is TGTGCCAGCAGTGACAGGGGATATGGCTACACCTTC.